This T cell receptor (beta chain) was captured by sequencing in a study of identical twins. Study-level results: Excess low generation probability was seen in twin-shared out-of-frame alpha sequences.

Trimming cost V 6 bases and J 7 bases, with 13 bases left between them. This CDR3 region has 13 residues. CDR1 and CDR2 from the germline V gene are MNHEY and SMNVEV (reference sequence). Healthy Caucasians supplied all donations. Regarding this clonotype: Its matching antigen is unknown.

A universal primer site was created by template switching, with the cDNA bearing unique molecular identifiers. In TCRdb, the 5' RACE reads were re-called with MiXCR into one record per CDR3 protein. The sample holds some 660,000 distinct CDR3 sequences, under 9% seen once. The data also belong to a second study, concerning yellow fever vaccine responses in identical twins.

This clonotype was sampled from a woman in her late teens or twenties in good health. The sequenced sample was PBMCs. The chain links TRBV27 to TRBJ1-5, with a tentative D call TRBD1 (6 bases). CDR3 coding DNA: TGTGCCAGCAGCCTAACAGGGTTCCAGCCCCAGCATTTT. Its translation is CASSLTGFQPQHF.